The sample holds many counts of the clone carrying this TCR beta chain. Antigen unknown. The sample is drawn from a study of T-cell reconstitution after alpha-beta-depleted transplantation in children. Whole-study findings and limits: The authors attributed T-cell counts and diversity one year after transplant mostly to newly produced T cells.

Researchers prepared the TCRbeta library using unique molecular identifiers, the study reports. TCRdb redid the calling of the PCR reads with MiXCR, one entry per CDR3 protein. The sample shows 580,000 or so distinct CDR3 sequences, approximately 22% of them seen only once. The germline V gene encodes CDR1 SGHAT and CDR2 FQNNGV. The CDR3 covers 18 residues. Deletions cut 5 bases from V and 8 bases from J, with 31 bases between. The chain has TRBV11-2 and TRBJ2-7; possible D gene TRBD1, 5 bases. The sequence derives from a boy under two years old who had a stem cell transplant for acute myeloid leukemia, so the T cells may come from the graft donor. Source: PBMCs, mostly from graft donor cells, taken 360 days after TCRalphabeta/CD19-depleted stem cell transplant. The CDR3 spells CASSGYEWGAVAKVQQYF. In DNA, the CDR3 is TGTGCCAGCAGCGGGTACGAGTGGGGCGCGGTCGCGAAGGTACAGCAGTACTTC.